This is a list of T cell receptor beta chains from one sample in a study of cytomegalovirus exposure and HLA in healthy donors. The repertoire was sequenced with immunoSEQ multiplex PCR; TCRdb's copy has only in-frame clones and lacks some. This table holds roughly 150,000 clones, about 88% found once. Sequencing used PBMCs. Receptors originate from a woman aged 18-30 years in good health and CMV-seronegative. Both conserved end residues are part of each CDR3. Fields, in order: D gene, J gene, clone size, V gene, CDR3 protein, CDR3 DNA. A D gene is named only where the DNA matches it firmly. Only part of the rows carry a size: once, few, many, or a class if the clone is expanded.

d_gene: -
j_gene: TRBJ2-4
abundance: -
v_gene: TRBV28
CDR3aa: CASSFPRLAKNIQYF
CDR3nt: TGTGCCAGCAGTTTCCCGCGCTTAGCCAAAAACATTCAGTACTTC

d_gene: TRBD1
j_gene: TRBJ2-3
abundance: once
v_gene: TRBV13
CDR3aa: CASSLGRTGGADTQYF
CDR3nt: TGTGCCAGCAGCTTAGGCCGGACAGGGGGCGCAGATACGCAGTATTTT

d_gene: TRBD2
j_gene: TRBJ2-2
abundance: -
v_gene: TRBV10-1
CDR3aa: CASERGNTGELFF
CDR3nt: TGCGCCAGTGAGCGGGGGAACACCGGGGAGCTGTTTTTT

d_gene: -
j_gene: TRBJ2-7
abundance: once
v_gene: TRBV5-1
CDR3aa: CASSLGIDRPTYEQYF
CDR3nt: TGCGCCAGCAGCTTGGGGATCGACAGGCCGACCTACGAGCAGTACTTC

d_gene: -
j_gene: TRBJ2-7
abundance: -
v_gene: TRBV7-8
CDR3aa: CASSWGTYEQYF
CDR3nt: TGTGCCAGCAGCTGGGGGACATACGAGCAGTACTTC

d_gene: TRBD1
j_gene: TRBJ1-1
abundance: -
v_gene: TRBV27
CDR3aa: CASSFYRGKNTEAFF
CDR3nt: TGTGCCAGCAGTTTCTACAGGGGAAAGAACACTGAAGCTTTCTTT

d_gene: TRBD2
j_gene: TRBJ2-1
abundance: -
v_gene: TRBV7-3
CDR3aa: CASSTGLVGNEQFF
CDR3nt: TGTGCCAGCAGCACGGGACTAGTGGGGAATGAGCAGTTCTTC

d_gene: -
j_gene: TRBJ2-1
abundance: -
v_gene: TRBV11-3
CDR3aa: CASSQRRGHEQFF
CDR3nt: TGTGCCAGCAGCCAGCGGAGGGGGCATGAGCAGTTCTTC

d_gene: TRBD1
j_gene: TRBJ2-7
abundance: once
v_gene: TRBV5-1
CDR3aa: CASSHGDRAYEQYF
CDR3nt: TGCGCCAGCAGCCACGGGGACAGAGCCTACGAGCAGTACTTC

d_gene: -
j_gene: TRBJ2-5
abundance: -
v_gene: TRBV30
CDR3aa: CAWGGEVGETQYF
CDR3nt: TGTGCCTGGGGAGGCGAGGTCGGAGAGACCCAGTACTTC

d_gene: TRBD1
j_gene: TRBJ2-1
abundance: -
v_gene: TRBV5-1
CDR3aa: CASSLLGGGYNEQFF
CDR3nt: TGCGCCAGCAGCTTGCTAGGGGGCGGCTACAATGAGCAGTTCTTC

d_gene: TRBD1
j_gene: TRBJ2-5
abundance: -
v_gene: TRBV7-9
CDR3aa: CASTPLGDREETQYF
CDR3nt: TGTGCCAGCACTCCCCTTGGGGACAGGGAAGAGACCCAGTACTTC

d_gene: TRBD1
j_gene: TRBJ1-1
abundance: once
v_gene: TRBV7-9
CDR3aa: CASSFRDRGSEAFF
CDR3nt: TGTGCCAGCAGCTTCCGGGACAGGGGCTCTGAAGCTTTCTTT

d_gene: -
j_gene: TRBJ2-3
abundance: -
v_gene: TRBV6-5
CDR3aa: CASKGMGAAPDTQYF
CDR3nt: TGTGCCAGCAAGGGAATGGGGGCGGCCCCAGATACGCAGTATTTT

d_gene: -
j_gene: TRBJ2-7
abundance: -
v_gene: TRBV11-3
CDR3aa: CASSSEGGFYEQYF
CDR3nt: TGTGCCAGCAGCTCCGAGGGGGGGTTCTACGAGCAGTACTTC

d_gene: TRBD2
j_gene: TRBJ2-3
abundance: -
v_gene: TRBV5-4
CDR3aa: CASSSPAGEGDTQYF
CDR3nt: TGTGCCAGCAGCTCACCAGCCGGGGAGGGAGATACGCAGTATTTT

d_gene: -
j_gene: TRBJ1-4
abundance: -
v_gene: TRBV7-2
CDR3aa: CASSLAGRGTNEKLFF
CDR3nt: TGTGCCAGCAGCTTAGCGGGTAGGGGCACTAATGAAAAACTGTTTTTT